Presented here are 20 T cell receptor beta chains from one specimen sequenced in a study of vaccination and CD4 T cells after COVID-19 (dated by TCRdb to about 2022). Their specific antigens are unknown. Library creation used PCR. Instrument on record: Illumina iSeq 100. TCR sequencing of DNA from cultured CD4+ T cells used the Oncomine TCR Beta short-read assay at the Johns Hopkins FTIC core. TCRdb itself trimmed the public reads at Q25 with fastp, ran MiXCR and retained productive beta chains. Rows with one shared CDR3 protein collapse into an entry with the most common genes and DNA. For this sample there are about 19,000 distinct CDR3 sequences; less than 60% appear just once. The ten largest make up 2.5% of the sample. The intended sense of this specimen's treatment or condition label: roughly ten-day PBMC culture with coronavirus spike peptide pools or control peptides (ViraFEST assay). This material consisted of CD4+ T cells from blood, cultured in vitro, taken after SARS-CoV-2 vaccination. The receptor source for this set is a human donor who had recovered from COVID-19.

In this sample, this clonotype turned up once. The chain couples TRBV11-1 to TRBJ2-1, with 7 bases matching TRBD2. Germline loops: CDR1 SGHAT, CDR2 FQDESV (reference sequence). The CDR3 is made up of 12 amino acids. Trimming cost V 5 bases and J 13 bases; bases outside gene matches: 8. The CDR3 is CASSQSGGLQFF. CDR3 bases: TGTGCCAGCAGCCAGTCGGGGGGACTTCAGTTCTTC.

The V call is TRBV10-3, the J call TRBJ2-2; TRBD1 is a possible D gene (5 bases). The CDR3 runs 16 residues. Germline V lookup: CDR1 ENHRY, CDR2 SYGVKD. Trimming took off 0 bases at V and 4 bases at J, with 12 bases between the two ends. In DNA form, the CDR3 reads TGTGCCATCAGTGAGTCGGGTTTCACAGGCACCGGGGAGCTGTTTTTT. Translating gives CAISESGFTGTGELFF.

This clonotype showed up just a few times. The chain combines TRBV21-1 with TRBJ2-3; TRBD2 was called by the table and not checked on the DNA. TRBV21-1 corresponds to a pseudogene. There are 18 residues in the CDR3. This CDR3 is CASSYGLAGRRDTDTQYF. The CDR3 nucleotides read TGTGCCAGCAGTTACGGGCTAGCGGGAAGGCGGGACACAGATACGCAGTATTTT.

V gene TRBV24-1 combines with J gene TRBJ2-3, with 10 positions matching TRBD1. This CDR3 spans 16 amino acids. Germline V CDR1 and CDR2: KGHDR, SFDVKD. The trim removed 3 bases at V and 8 bases at J, leaving 10 bases unmatched. DNA for the CDR3: TGTGCCACCAGTGATGCCGGGACAGGGGCTCTTAGTACGCAGTATTTT. Translation gives CATSDAGTGALSTQYF.

This sequence joins TRBV19 and TRBJ2-2, with TRBD2 identical over 7 bases. The CDR3 sequence is 12 residues long. V lost 5 bases, J lost 6 bases, and 0 bases stayed unmatched. Germline V gives CDR1 LNHDA, CDR2 SQIVND (reference sequence). CDR3 DNA: TGTGCCAGTAGTCGGGGGGCCGGGGAGCTGTTTTTT. It specifies CASSRGAGELFF.

The chain joins TRBV28 to TRBJ2-7; 9 bases match TRBD2. V lost 10 bases, J lost 5 bases, and 12 bases stayed unmatched. The CDR3 is 14 amino acids. Germline assignment: CDR1 MDHEN and CDR2 SYDVKM. This CDR3 reads CATTDLAGAHEQYF. The CDR3 nucleotides read TGTGCCACGACCGACTTAGCGGGAGCCCACGAGCAGTACTTC.

This clonotype showed up just a few times. V is TRBV6-1 and J is TRBJ2-7, with 9 bases fitting TRBD1. The CDR3 sequence is 12 residues long. V lost 4 bases, J lost 6 bases, and 1 base stayed unmatched. Germline V gene sequence: CDR1 MNHNS, CDR2 SASEGT. This CDR3 reads CASSATGGEQYF. CDR3 DNA sequence: TGTGCCAGCAGTGCGACAGGGGGCGAGCAGTACTTC.

The chain employs TRBV28 and TRBJ1-2; D gene unclear. The V gene lost 4 bases and the J gene lost 2 bases, with 14 bases spanning the gap. Germline lookup yields CDR1 MDHEN and CDR2 SYDVKM. The CDR3 is 15 residues long. The CDR3 protein is CASSSNAVQNYGYTF. For the CDR3, the DNA is TGTGCCAGCAGTTCCAACGCGGTACAGAACTATGGCTACACCTTC.

This clonotype was recorded only once. The DNA for the CDR3 is TGTGCCAGCAGTAGGGGAGCTCCTGGCAATGAGCAGTTCTTC. Translating gives CASSRGAPGNEQFF. The V call is TRBV6-2 or TRBV6-3, the J call TRBJ2-1; D might be TRBD1 or TRBD2, each matching 5 bases. The V gene lost 5 bases and the J gene lost 6 bases, with 14 bases spanning the gap. Looked up from germline, CDR1 is MNHEY and CDR2 is SVGEGT. This CDR3 is 14 amino acids long.

CDR3 protein: CASSSRLAGYNEQFF. The CDR3 DNA sequence: TGTGCCAGCAGCTCACGACTAGCGGGGTACAATGAGCAGTTCTTC. The chain is built from TRBV7-2 and TRBJ2-1; TRBD2 matches 11 bases. V dropped 4 bases and J dropped 4; count of bases not matched to a gene: 3. Germline V CDR1 and CDR2: SGHTA, FQGNSA. The CDR3 covers 15 residues.

The chain links TRBV19 to TRBJ2-7; 7 bases fit TRBD2. Germline assignment: CDR1 LNHDA and CDR2 SQIVND (reference sequence). The CDR3 extends over 16 amino acids. The V segment lost 5 bases and the J segment 5 bases; nucleotides outside the gene matches: 15. The CDR3: CASSPGGWRIPNEQYF. DNA for the CDR3: TGTGCCAGTAGTCCCGGGGGGTGGCGGATACCTAACGAGCAGTACTTC.

The chain employs TRBV6-1 and TRBJ2-7, with 9 bases lining up with TRBD1. V dropped 5 bases and J dropped 3; count of bases not matched to a gene: 5. The germline CDR1 and CDR2 sequences are MNHNS and SASEGT. CDR3 length: 14 amino acids. CDR3 nucleotides: TGTGCCAGCAGTCCGGACAGGGGAGTCTACGAGCAGTACTTC. It is translated as CASSPDRGVYEQYF.

The rearrangement joins TRBV2 to TRBJ1-1, with 12 bases aligning to TRBD1. Germline CDR1 reads SNHLY; CDR2 reads FYNNEI. V shed 0 bases, J shed 5 bases, and the junction held 13 bases outside the gene matches. The CDR3 has 19 residues. CDR3 nucleotide sequence: TGTGCCAGCAGTGAAGCAGGGGGACAGGGGGCGTTTGGTGGGACTGAAGCTTTCTTT. Protein product: CASSEAGGQGAFGGTEAFF.

The rearrangement uses TRBV20-1 and TRBJ1-1, with D possibly matching TRBD1 (6 bases). The V gene lost 5 bases and the J gene lost 5 bases, with 30 bases spanning the gap. This CDR3 has 18 amino acids. Germline CDR1 DFQATT, CDR2 SNEGSKA (reference sequence). The DNA for the CDR3 is TGCAGTGCTTTACGGAAAGGATCACCGGGGCAGGGGCAAACTGAAGCTTTCTTT. It specifies CSALRKGSPGQGQTEAFF.

The rearrangement uses TRBV6-2 or TRBV6-3 and TRBJ1-5, with TRBD1 as a possible D gene (5 bases). V was trimmed by 6 bases and J by 0 bases, leaving 15 bases between them. Germline CDR1 MNHEY, CDR2 SVGEGT. The CDR3 consists of 16 residues. DNA for the CDR3: TGTGCCAGCAGACGTGGGACCGAATATAGCAATCAGCCCCAGCATTTT. Its translation is CASRRGTEYSNQPQHF.

The rearrangement joins TRBV21-1 to TRBJ1-1; the DNA was not compared with TRBD1, the D call given in the table. TRBV21-1 is termed a pseudogene. This CDR3 has 11 amino acids. DNA for the CDR3: TGTGCCAGGGGGCTGGACACTGAAGCTTTCTTT. This translates into CARGLDTEAFF.

The V and J genes are TRBV6-1 and TRBJ1-6, with 8 nucleotides matching TRBD1. The CDR3 length is 19 residues. Germline lookup yields CDR1 MNHNS and CDR2 SASEGT. The trim removed 5 bases at V and 0 bases at J, leaving 12 bases unmatched. In DNA form, the CDR3 reads TGTGCCAGCAGTCGGACAGGGAGACCGGGGAGCTCCTATAATTCACCCCTCCACTTT. Its protein is CASSRTGRPGSSYNSPLHF.

This clonotype showed up just a few times. The rearrangement links TRBV19 to TRBJ1-5; 10 nucleotides align to TRBD1. With 7 bases clipped from V and 7 bases from J, the junction kept 13 bases outside the gene matches. Germline assignment: CDR1 LNHDA and CDR2 SQIVND (reference sequence). The CDR3 covers 16 residues. The CDR3 bases are TGTGCCAGTACTACGATCCGGGACAGGGGATACCAGCCCCAGCATTTT. It yields the protein CASTTIRDRGYQPQHF. Together with reference TRBV19 and TRBJ1-5, the CDR3 gives the full variable domain: DGGITQSPKYLFRKEGQNVTLSCEQNLNHDAMYWYRQDPGQGLRLIYYSQIVNDFQKGDIAEGYSVSREKKESFPLTVTSAQKNPTAFYLCASTTIRDRGYQPQHFGDGTRLSIL.

This rearrangement joins TRBV9 to TRBJ2-2; the match to TRBD1 covers 9 bases. CDR3 length equals 15 residues. Germline-derived CDR1 and CDR2 are SGDLS and YYNGEE. Unmatched junction bases numbered 4, after V lost 3 bases and J lost 4 bases. The CDR3 region is CASSATGGSTGELFF. The CDR3 DNA follows: TGTGCCAGCAGCGCGACAGGGGGGAGCACCGGGGAGCTGTTTTTT.

V is TRBV7-8 and J is TRBJ2-1, with 10 bases fitting TRBD2. Trimming cost V 1 base and J 8 bases; bases outside gene matches: 5. CDR3 length: 15 residues. Germline lookup yields CDR1 SGHVS and CDR2 FQNEAQ. The CDR3 region is CASSLGLAGEYEQFF. CDR3 sequence (DNA): TGTGCCAGCAGCTTAGGGCTAGCGGGAGAGTATGAGCAGTTCTTC. Drawing the rest from reference TRBV7-8 and TRBJ2-1, the complete variable domain is GAGVSQSPRYKVAKRGQDVALRCDPISGHVSLFWYQQALGQGPEFLTYFQNEAQLDKSGLPSDRFFAERPEGSVSTLKIQRTQQEDSAVYLCASSLGLAGEYEQFFGPGTRLTVL.